A single sample is the source of the 27 T cell receptor beta chains below, sequenced in a study of T-cell memory formation after mild COVID-19. Each CDR3 protein gets one entry after TCRdb re-called the 5' RACE reads with MiXCR. This sample yields 250,000 to 400,000 distinct CDR3 sequences, of which roughly 13% are seen a single time; approximately 22% belongs to the top ten. What was sequenced was PBMCs or a T cell subset sorted from them (not recorded which). The source of these receptors is a man between 18 and 29 years old who had mild COVID-19 (a few samples of this study predate the infection). Cell type and time point are not known.

This clonotype occurred many times. The gene calls are TRBV20-1 and TRBJ2-4; TRBD1 might be the D (6 bases). Germline lookup yields CDR1 DFQATT and CDR2 SNEGSKA (reference sequence). CDR3 length equals 16 residues. Trimming removed 0 bases from V and 0 bases from J, with 12 bases in between. CDR3 coding DNA: TGCAGTGCTAGAGATTTGGGGGCCCTAGCCAAAAACATTCAGTACTTC. Protein sequence: CSARDLGALAKNIQYF.

This clonotype came up a few times. The chain joins TRBV24-1 to TRBJ2-1; TRBD2 aligns across 8 bases. CDR1 is KGHDR and CDR2 is SFDVKD in the germline V gene. V lost 3 bases, J lost 4 bases, and 7 bases stayed unmatched. The CDR3 length is 16 residues. The CDR3 loop reads CATSDPLSGTYNEQFF. DNA for the CDR3: TGTGCCACCAGTGATCCTCTTAGCGGGACTTACAATGAGCAGTTCTTC.

In its sample, this clonotype was seen a few times. The gene calls are TRBV30 and TRBJ2-2; no firm D call. Trimming left V 5 bases short and J 7 bases short, with 11 bases between. The CDR3 is made up of 12 amino acids. Looked up from germline, CDR1 is GTSNPN and CDR2 is SVGIG (reference sequence). The CDR3 region is CAWRRDVGELFF. The CDR3 DNA follows: TGTGCCTGGCGACGTGATGTCGGGGAGCTGTTTTTT.

The V call is TRBV7-7, the J call TRBJ2-7, with 7 bases that match TRBD1. Looked up from germline, CDR1 is SSHAT and CDR2 is FNYEAQ (reference sequence). The CDR3 is 15 amino acids. The CDR3 nucleotides read TGTGCTAGCAGCCACACGACAGGGAACCCCTACGAGCAGTACGTC. It codes for CASSHTTGNPYEQYV.

This chain connects TRBV9 to TRBJ1-5; D uncertain. The CDR3 extends over 13 amino acids. The V end lost 0 bases, the J end lost 4 bases, and 5 bases lay between the germline ends. CDR1 and CDR2 from the germline V gene are SGDLS and YYNGEE. The CDR3 loop is CASSVGLNQPQHF. Here the CDR3 DNA reads TGTGCCAGCAGCGTAGGGCTAAATCAGCCCCAGCATTTT. Filled out from reference TRBV9 and TRBJ1-5, the complete variable domain reads DSGVTQTPKHLITATGQRVTLRCSPRSGDLSVYWYQQSLDQGLQFLIQYYNGEERAKGNILERFSAQQFPDLHSELNLSSLELGDSALYFCASSVGLNQPQHFGDGTRLSIL.

This clonotype appeared many times. The chain combines TRBV5-5 with TRBJ2-3; D not certain. Germline values: CDR1 SGHKS, CDR2 YYEKEE (reference sequence). The CDR3 length is 17 residues. Trimming removed 1 base from V and 0 bases from J, with 15 bases in between. CDR3 in DNA: TGTGCCAGCAGCTTGCGGCTTGGCGCCCTCAGCACAGATACGCAGTATTTT. Its protein product is CASSLRLGALSTDTQYF.

J is TRBJ2-5 and V is TRBV24-1, with 10 bases that match TRBD1. Germline values: CDR1 KGHDR, CDR2 SFDVKD. The trim removed 5 bases at V and 9 bases at J, leaving 8 bases unmatched. CDR3 length equals 14 residues. The CDR3 loop reads CATSGSGTGDAQYF. CDR3 in DNA: TGTGCCACCAGTGGATCGGGGACAGGGGATGCCCAGTACTTC.

This clonotype was picked up a small number of times. This chain joins TRBV7-2 and TRBJ2-7; D is tentatively TRBD1 or TRBD2 (5 bases each). The CDR3 is 14 amino acids. Germline assignment: CDR1 SGHTA and CDR2 FQGNSA. Between the trimmed V and J ends, which lost 1 base and 5 bases, there was a span of 12 bases. CDR3 in amino acids: CASSLDGTLDEQYF. The DNA of the CDR3 is TGTGCCAGCAGCTTAGACGGGACCCTAGACGAGCAGTACTTC.

The chain links TRBV29-1 to TRBJ2-5; D possibly uses TRBD1 or TRBD2 (5 bases each). This CDR3 region has 13 residues. Germline CDR1 SQVTM, CDR2 ANQGSEA. V gave up 3 bases and J gave up 2 bases, with 10 bases separating them. The CDR3 bases are TGCAGCGTTGACCAAGGGGAGCAAGAGACCCAGTACTTC. This encodes CSVDQGEQETQYF.

This clonotype has at least ten counts. V and J are TRBV6-5 and TRBJ2-7, with a weak D call TRBD1 (6 bases). Looked up from germline, CDR1 is MNHEY and CDR2 is SVGAGI. The CDR3 covers 15 residues. V lost 6 bases and J lost 1, with 16 bases in between. CDR3 nucleotides: TGTGCCAGCAGGATACAGGGCCTGACTTCCTACGAGCAGTACTTC. This encodes CASRIQGLTSYEQYF.

The gene calls are TRBV3-1 and TRBJ2-7; D gene uncertain. The CDR3 extends over 11 amino acids. The V end lost 6 bases, the J end lost 6 bases, and 9 bases lay between the germline ends. The germline gives CDR1 LGHDT, CDR2 YNNKEL (reference sequence). CDR3 sequence: CASRGQAEQYF. Written as DNA, the CDR3 is TGTGCCAGCAGGGGTCAGGCCGAGCAGTACTTC.

This clonotype was seen only once. The chain links TRBV4-1 to TRBJ2-6; tentatively, D is TRBD1 or TRBD2 (5 bases each). Trimming cost V 3 bases and J 0 bases, with 15 bases left between them. In germline, CDR1 is MGHRA, CDR2 YSYEKL. This CDR3 comprises 18 residues. This CDR3 is CASSQPGRKLSGANVLTF. In nucleotides, the CDR3 is TGCGCCAGCAGCCAGCCGGGACGGAAACTCTCTGGGGCCAACGTCCTGACTTTC.

The chain employs TRBV6-2 or TRBV6-3 and TRBJ2-3, with 12 bases aligning to TRBD2. This CDR3 is 16 amino acids long. Germline CDR1 MNHEY, CDR2 SVGEGT. After removal of 4 bases from V and 6 bases from J, the junction contained 8 bases not matched to a gene. DNA of the CDR3: TGTGCCAGCAGTTCGACTAGCGGGGGTCCCCCCGATACGCAGTATTTT. It encodes CASSSTSGGPPDTQYF.

The J gene is TRBJ2-5, the V gene TRBV20-1, with D unclear. The CDR3 is made up of 15 amino acids. Germline values: CDR1 DFQATT, CDR2 SNEGSKA (reference sequence). The germline V and J ends were trimmed by 3 bases and 2 bases, with 16 bases remaining between them. The CDR3 region has the DNA TGCAGTGCTAGTTCGTTCGCGACGTCGCAAGAGACCCAGTACTTC. This encodes CSASSFATSQETQYF.

A few counts support this clonotype. The chain carries TRBV18 and TRBJ1-1; 8 positions agree with TRBD1. The CDR3 is 15 amino acids. The germline V gene has CDR1 KGHSH and CDR2 LQKENI. V shed 2 bases and J 7 bases; nucleotides not matched to a gene: 9. The CDR3 protein is CASSPLDRAGGEAFF. As DNA, the CDR3 is TGTGCCAGCTCACCATTGGACAGGGCCGGAGGTGAAGCTTTCTTT.

This clonotype was counted a few times. The rearrangement uses TRBV7-2 and TRBJ2-7, with D possibly being TRBD2 (6 bases). The CDR3 runs 13 residues. V lost 4 bases and J 6 bases, leaving 13 bases between the germline ends. Germline assignment: CDR1 SGHTA and CDR2 FQGNSA. CDR3 in amino acids: CASSSRMGGEQYV. CDR3 nucleotides: TGTGCCAGCAGCTCCCGGATGGGGGGCGAGCAGTACGTC.

In its sample, this clonotype was seen many times. The genes are TRBV7-9 and TRBJ2-5; the D gene could be TRBD1 or TRBD2 (5 bases each). V lost 4 bases, J lost 2 bases, and 17 bases lay in between. Germline V gene sequence: CDR1 SEHNR, CDR2 FQNEAQ (reference sequence). This CDR3 contains 16 residues. CDR3 sequence: CASSYGPRGPQETQYF. The CDR3 DNA reads TGTGCCAGCAGCTATGGTCCGAGGGGACCACAAGAGACCCAGTACTTC.

This clonotype was seen a handful of times. The chain links TRBV18 to TRBJ2-4; 7 positions agree with TRBD2. The CDR3 has 14 amino acids. Germline values: CDR1 KGHSH, CDR2 LQKENI. Trimming removed 3 bases from V and 4 bases from J; junction bases left unmatched: 3. The CDR3 DNA is TGTGCCAGCTCACCGGGAGGGTTGAAAAACATTCAGTACTTC. Its translation: CASSPGGLKNIQYF.

This clonotype was seen only a few times. The chain has TRBV30 and TRBJ1-2; the D gene is possibly TRBD1 (5 bases). This CDR3 region has 15 residues. Germline loops: CDR1 GTSNPN, CDR2 SVGIG (reference sequence). V was clipped by 2 bases and J by 4 bases, with 17 bases between them. DNA for the CDR3: TGTGCCTGGAGTCCGCTGGGGCAGCTGATCTATGGCTACACCTTC. As protein: CAWSPLGQLIYGYTF.

In this sample, this clonotype turned up a few times. This sequence joins TRBV27 and TRBJ2-7, with TRBD1 identical over 7 bases. V lost 4 bases and J lost 2; bases outside the gene matches: 8. The CDR3 runs to 15 residues. Germline V gene sequence: CDR1 MNHEY, CDR2 SMNVEV (reference sequence). CDR3 coding DNA: TGTGCCAGCAGTTCGACAGGGTTTACCCCCTACGAGCAGTACTTC. Its translation is CASSSTGFTPYEQYF.

In this sample, this clonotype turned up a few times. This chain joins TRBV12-3 or TRBV12-4 and TRBJ2-1, with TRBD1 as a possible D gene (6 bases). The CDR3 contains 12 residues. V was cut by 3 bases and J by 8 bases, with 8 bases left in between. The CDR3 DNA sequence: TGTGCCAGCAGTTTCAGGGGCGATGAGCAGTTCTTC. As protein: CASSFRGDEQFF.

Many counts were recorded for this clonotype. The V call is TRBV6-6, the J call TRBJ2-1; D uncertain. Germline V gene lookup returns CDR1 MNHNY and CDR2 SVGAGI (reference sequence). V lost 8 bases to trimming and J lost 0 bases, with 20 bases between them. This CDR3 is built from 17 residues. In nucleotides, the CDR3 is TGTGCCAGCGTTCTTACAAGGCTCGCTCGCTCCTACAATGAGCAGTTCTTC. As protein: CASVLTRLARSYNEQFF.

The chain carries TRBV24-1 and TRBJ1-5, with D uncertain. In germline, CDR1 is KGHDR, CDR2 SFDVKD. The CDR3 has 11 amino acids. The V gene lost 10 bases and the J gene lost 1 base, with 4 bases spanning the gap. The CDR3 loop is CATISNQPQHF. CDR3 DNA sequence: TGTGCCACTATAAGCAATCAGCCCCAGCATTTT.

This clonotype was observed many times. This rearrangement joins TRBV27 to TRBJ1-1; 9 nucleotides align to TRBD1. The CDR3 runs 14 residues. CDR1 is MNHEY, CDR2 SMNVEV, per germline (reference sequence). J was trimmed by 10 bases and V by 2 bases; bases with no gene match: 8. The CDR3 DNA reads as TGTGCCAGCAGTTTAAACACAGGGGGCAGGGTAGCTTTCTTT. This gives the protein CASSLNTGGRVAFF.

The chain couples TRBV7-2 to TRBJ2-3; 15 nucleotides line up with TRBD2. CDR1 is SGHTA and CDR2 is FQGNSA in the germline V gene. Trimming removed 4 bases from V and 7 bases from J; junction bases left unmatched: 6. The CDR3 is 16 residues long. The CDR3 spells CASSWTSGGASYTQYF. The CDR3 nucleotides are TGTGCCAGCAGCTGGACTAGCGGGGGGGCCTCGTATACGCAGTATTTT.

The rearrangement joins TRBV29-1 to TRBJ1-2; tentative D call: TRBD1 (5 bases). V was shortened by 2 bases and J by 14 bases, with 18 bases between the two germline ends. Germline loops: CDR1 SQVTM, CDR2 ANQGSEA. This CDR3 spans 12 amino acids. This chain's CDR3 is CSVESREGWYTF. CDR3 in DNA: TGCAGCGTTGAAAGCCGAGAGGGGTGGTATACCTTC.

The rearrangement uses TRBV20-1 and TRBJ1-5, with D possibly being TRBD1 (6 bases). Germline V gene lookup returns CDR1 DFQATT and CDR2 SNEGSKA (reference sequence). V was shortened by 5 bases and J by 1 base, with 15 bases between the two germline ends. The CDR3 contains 15 residues. CDR3 loop: CSAYPRGTSNQPQHF. CDR3 coding DNA: TGCAGTGCTTATCCCAGGGGTACGAGCAATCAGCCCCAGCATTTT.